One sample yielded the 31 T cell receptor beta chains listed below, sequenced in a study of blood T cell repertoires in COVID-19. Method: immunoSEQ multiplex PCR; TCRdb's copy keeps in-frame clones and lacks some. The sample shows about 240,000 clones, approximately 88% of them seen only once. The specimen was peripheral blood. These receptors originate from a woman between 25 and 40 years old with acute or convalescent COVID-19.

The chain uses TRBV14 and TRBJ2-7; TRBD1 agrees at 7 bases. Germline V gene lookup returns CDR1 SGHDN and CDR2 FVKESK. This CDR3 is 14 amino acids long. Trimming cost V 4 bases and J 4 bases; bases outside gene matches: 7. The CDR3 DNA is TGTGCCAGCAGCCTCCGGGACAGAGAGTACGAGCAGTACTTC. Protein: CASSLRDREYEQYF.

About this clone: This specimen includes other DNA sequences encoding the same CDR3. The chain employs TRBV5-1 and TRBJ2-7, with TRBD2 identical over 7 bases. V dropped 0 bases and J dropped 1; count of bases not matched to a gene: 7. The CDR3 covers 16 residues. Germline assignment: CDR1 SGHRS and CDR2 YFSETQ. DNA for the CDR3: TGCGCCAGCAGCTTGGCCGGGGCGGGAGTGTCCTACGAGCAGTACTTC. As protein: CASSLAGAGVSYEQYF. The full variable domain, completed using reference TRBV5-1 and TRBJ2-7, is KAGVTQTPRYLIKTRGQQVTLSCSPISGHRSVSWYQQTPGQGLQFLFEYFSETQRNKGNFPGRFSGRQFSNSRSEMNVSTLELGDSALYLCASSLAGAGVSYEQYFGPGTRLTVT.

In DNA form, the CDR3 reads TGTGCCAGCAGTACACTAGCGGGAGACGAGCAGTACTTC. Its translation: CASSTLAGDEQYF. This chain links TRBV28 with TRBJ2-7; TRBD2 agrees at 11 bases. The CDR3 has 13 amino acids. CDR1 MDHEN and CDR2 SYDVKM come from the germline V gene. After removal of 5 bases from V and 5 bases from J, the junction contained 2 bases not matched to a gene.

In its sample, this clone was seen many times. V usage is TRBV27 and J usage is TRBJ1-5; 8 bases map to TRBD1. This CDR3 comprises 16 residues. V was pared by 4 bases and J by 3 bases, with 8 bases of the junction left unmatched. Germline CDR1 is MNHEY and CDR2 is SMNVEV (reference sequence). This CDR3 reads CASSSLAGGPNQPQHF. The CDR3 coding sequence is TGTGCCAGCAGTTCATTGGCAGGGGGCCCCAATCAGCCCCAGCATTTT.

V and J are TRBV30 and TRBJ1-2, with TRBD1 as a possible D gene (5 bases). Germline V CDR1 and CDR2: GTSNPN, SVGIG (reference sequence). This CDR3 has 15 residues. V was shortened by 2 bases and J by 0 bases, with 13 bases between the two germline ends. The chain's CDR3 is CAWSKAGIPNYGYTF. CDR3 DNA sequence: TGTGCCTGGAGTAAGGCAGGGATCCCTAACTATGGCTACACCTTC.

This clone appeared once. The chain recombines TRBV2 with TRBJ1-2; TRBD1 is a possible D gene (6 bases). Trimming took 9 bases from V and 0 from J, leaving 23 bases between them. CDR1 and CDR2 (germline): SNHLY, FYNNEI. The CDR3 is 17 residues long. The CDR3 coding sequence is TGTGCCAGTAAGCTTACGGAGACAGGTATAGCTAACTATGGCTACACCTTC. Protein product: CASKLTETGIANYGYTF.

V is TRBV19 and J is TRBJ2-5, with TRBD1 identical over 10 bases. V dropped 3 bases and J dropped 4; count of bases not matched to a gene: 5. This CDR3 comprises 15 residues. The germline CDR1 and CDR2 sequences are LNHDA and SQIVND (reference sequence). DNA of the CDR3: TGTGCCAGTAGTATTGGGACAGGGGCGAGAGAGACCCAGTACTTC. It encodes CASSIGTGARETQYF.

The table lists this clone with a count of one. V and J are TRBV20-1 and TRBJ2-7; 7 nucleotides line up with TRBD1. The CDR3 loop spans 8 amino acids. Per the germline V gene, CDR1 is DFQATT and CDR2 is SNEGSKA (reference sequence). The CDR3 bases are TGCAGTGCTAACAGGGGCCACGTA. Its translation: CSANRGHV.

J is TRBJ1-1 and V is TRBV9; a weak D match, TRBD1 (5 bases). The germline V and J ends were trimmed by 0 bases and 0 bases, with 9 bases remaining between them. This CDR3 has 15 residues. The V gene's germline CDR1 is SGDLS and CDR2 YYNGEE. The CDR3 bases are TGTGCCAGCAGCGTAGCACCAGGGCTGAACACTGAAGCTTTCTTT. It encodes CASSVAPGLNTEAFF.

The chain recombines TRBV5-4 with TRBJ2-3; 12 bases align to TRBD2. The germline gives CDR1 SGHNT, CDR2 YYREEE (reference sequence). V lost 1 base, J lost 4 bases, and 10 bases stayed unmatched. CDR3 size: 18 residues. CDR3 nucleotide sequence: TGTGCCAGCAGCTTGCCTAGCGGGAGGGCCGTAGGATCAGATACGCAGTATTTT. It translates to CASSLPSGRAVGSDTQYF.

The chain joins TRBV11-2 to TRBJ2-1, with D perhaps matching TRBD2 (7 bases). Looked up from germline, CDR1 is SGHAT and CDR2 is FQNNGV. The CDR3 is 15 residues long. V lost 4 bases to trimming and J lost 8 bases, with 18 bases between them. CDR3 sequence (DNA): TGTGCCAGCAGCTCGGGGGGCCGAGGGTTGTATGAGCAGTTCTTC. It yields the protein CASSSGGRGLYEQFF.

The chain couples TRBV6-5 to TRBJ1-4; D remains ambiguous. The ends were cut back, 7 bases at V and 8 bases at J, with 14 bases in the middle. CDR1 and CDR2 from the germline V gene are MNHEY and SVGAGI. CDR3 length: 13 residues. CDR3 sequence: CASTGLGLEKLFF. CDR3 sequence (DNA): TGTGCCAGCACAGGACTCGGATTGGAAAAACTGTTTTTT.

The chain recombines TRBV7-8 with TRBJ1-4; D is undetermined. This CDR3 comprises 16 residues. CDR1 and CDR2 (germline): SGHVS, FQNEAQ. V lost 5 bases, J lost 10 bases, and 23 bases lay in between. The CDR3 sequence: CASSVSRGGRNGKLFF. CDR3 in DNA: TGTGCCAGCAGCGTGTCGCGGGGTGGCCGAAACGGAAAACTGTTTTTT.

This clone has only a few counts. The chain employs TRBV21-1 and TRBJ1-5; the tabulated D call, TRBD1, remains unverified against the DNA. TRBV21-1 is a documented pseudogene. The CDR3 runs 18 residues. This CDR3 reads CASSNRRVFRDNNQHQHF. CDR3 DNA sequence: TGTGCCAGCAGCAACCGGCGGGTTTTCCGGGACAACAATCAGCACCAGCATTTT.

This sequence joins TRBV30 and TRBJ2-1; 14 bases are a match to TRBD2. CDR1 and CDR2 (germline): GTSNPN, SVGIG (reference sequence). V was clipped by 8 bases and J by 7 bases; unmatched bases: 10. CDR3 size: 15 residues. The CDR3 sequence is CAGGKGLAGVNEQFF. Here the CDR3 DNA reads TGTGCCGGAGGAAAGGGACTAGCGGGAGTGAATGAGCAGTTCTTC.

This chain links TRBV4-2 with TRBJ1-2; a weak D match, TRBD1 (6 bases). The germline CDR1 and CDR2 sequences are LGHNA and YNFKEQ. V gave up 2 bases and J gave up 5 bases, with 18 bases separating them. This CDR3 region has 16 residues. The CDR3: CASSQQINRVGYGYTF. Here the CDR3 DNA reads TGTGCCAGCAGCCAACAAATAAACAGGGTAGGATATGGCTACACCTTC.

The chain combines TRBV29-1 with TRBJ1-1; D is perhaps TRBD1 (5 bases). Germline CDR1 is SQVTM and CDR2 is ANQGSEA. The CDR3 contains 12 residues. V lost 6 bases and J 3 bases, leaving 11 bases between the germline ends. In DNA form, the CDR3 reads TGCAGCGTAGACGGGGGGTACACTGAAGCTTTCTTT. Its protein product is CSVDGGYTEAFF.

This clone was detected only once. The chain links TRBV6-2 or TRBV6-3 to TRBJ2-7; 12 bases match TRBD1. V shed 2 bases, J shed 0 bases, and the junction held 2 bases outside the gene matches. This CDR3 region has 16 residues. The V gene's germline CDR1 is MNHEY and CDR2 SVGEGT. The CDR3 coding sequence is TGTGCCAGCAGTTACGGGACAGGGGGCCACTCCTACGAGCAGTACTTC. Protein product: CASSYGTGGHSYEQYF.

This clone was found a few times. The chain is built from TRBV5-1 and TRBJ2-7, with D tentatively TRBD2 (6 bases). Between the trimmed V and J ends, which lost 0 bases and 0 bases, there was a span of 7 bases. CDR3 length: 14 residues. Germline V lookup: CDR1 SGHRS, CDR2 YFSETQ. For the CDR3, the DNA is TGCGCCAGCAGCTTGGTCGGGAGCTCCTACGAGCAGTACTTC. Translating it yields CASSLVGSSYEQYF.

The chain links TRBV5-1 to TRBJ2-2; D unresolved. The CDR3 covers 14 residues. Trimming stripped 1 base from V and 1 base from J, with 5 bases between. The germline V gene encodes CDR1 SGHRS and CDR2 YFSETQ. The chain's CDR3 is CASSLTGNTGELFF. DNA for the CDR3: TGCGCCAGCAGCTTGACTGGGAACACCGGGGAGCTGTTTTTT. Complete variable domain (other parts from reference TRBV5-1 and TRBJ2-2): KAGVTQTPRYLIKTRGQQVTLSCSPISGHRSVSWYQQTPGQGLQFLFEYFSETQRNKGNFPGRFSGRQFSNSRSEMNVSTLELGDSALYLCASSLTGNTGELFFGEGSRLTVL.

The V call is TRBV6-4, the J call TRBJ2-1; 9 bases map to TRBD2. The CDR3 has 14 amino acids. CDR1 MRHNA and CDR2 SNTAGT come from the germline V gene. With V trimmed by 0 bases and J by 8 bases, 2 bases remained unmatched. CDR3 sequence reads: CASSDSTSGDEQFF. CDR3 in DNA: TGTGCCAGCAGTGACTCGACTAGCGGAGATGAGCAGTTCTTC.

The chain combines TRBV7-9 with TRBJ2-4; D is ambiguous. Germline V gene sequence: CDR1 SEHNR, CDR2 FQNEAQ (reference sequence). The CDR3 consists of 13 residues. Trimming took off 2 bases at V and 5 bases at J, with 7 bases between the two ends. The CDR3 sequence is CASSLLRENIQYF. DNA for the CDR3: TGTGCCAGCAGCTTATTACGGGAAAACATTCAGTACTTC.

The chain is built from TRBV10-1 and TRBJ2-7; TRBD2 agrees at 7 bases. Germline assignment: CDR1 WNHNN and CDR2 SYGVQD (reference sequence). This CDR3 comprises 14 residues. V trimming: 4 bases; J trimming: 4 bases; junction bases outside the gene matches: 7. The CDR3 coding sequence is TGCGCCAGCAGTGCCGGGGGGATGAGGTACGAGCAGTACTTC. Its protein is CASSAGGMRYEQYF.

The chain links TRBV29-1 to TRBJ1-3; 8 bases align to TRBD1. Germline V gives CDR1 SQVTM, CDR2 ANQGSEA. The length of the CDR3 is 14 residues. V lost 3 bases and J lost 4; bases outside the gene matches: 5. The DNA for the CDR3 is TGCAGCGTTGAGAGGACAGGGTGGGGAAACACCATATATTTT. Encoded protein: CSVERTGWGNTIYF.

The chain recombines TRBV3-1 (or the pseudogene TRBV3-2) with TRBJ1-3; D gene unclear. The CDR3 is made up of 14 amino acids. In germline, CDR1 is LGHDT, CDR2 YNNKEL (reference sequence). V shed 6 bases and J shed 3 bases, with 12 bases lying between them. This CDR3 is CASSQTLRGNTIYF. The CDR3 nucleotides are TGTGCCAGCAGTCAGACACTGCGTGGAAACACCATATATTTT.

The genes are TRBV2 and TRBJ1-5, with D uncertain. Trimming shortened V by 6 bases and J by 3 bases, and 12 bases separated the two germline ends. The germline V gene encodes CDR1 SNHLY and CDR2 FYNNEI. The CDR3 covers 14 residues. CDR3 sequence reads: CASRRDNNNQPQHF. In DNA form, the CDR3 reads TGTGCCAGCAGAAGAGACAACAACAATCAGCCCCAGCATTTT.

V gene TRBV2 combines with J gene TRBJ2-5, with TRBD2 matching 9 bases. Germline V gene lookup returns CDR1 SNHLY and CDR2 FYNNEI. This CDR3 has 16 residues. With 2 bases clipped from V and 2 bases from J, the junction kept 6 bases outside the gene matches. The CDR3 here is CASSERRGGFQETQYF. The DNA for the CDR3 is TGTGCCAGCAGTGAACGGCGGGGGGGATTTCAAGAGACCCAGTACTTC.

The CDR3 reads CASRKAGGPQPQHF. In DNA form, the CDR3 reads TGTGCCAGCAGGAAGGCAGGGGGGCCTCAGCCCCAGCATTTT. The chain is built from TRBV6-5 and TRBJ1-5; TRBD1 aligns across 7 bases. The junction had 8 bases not matched to a gene; V was cut back by 6 bases and J by 6 bases. This CDR3 is built from 14 residues. Germline CDR1 MNHEY, CDR2 SVGAGI.

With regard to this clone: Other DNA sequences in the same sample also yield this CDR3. The CDR3 DNA is TGTGCCAGTAGTATTCGGGGGAACACCGGGGAGCTGTTTTTT. Encoded protein: CASSIRGNTGELFF. The gene calls are TRBV19 and TRBJ2-2, with a possible D match to TRBD2 (5 bases). The CDR3 totals 14 residues. Deletions cut 3 bases from V and 1 base from J, with 6 bases between. Germline V gene lookup returns CDR1 LNHDA and CDR2 SQIVND (reference sequence).

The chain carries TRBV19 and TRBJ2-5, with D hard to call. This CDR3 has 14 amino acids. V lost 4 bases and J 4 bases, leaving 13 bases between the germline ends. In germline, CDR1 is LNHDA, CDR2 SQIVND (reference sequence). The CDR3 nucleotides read TGTGCCAGTAGTAACTCAGGCTTGGGAGAGACCCAGTACTTC. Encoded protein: CASSNSGLGETQYF.

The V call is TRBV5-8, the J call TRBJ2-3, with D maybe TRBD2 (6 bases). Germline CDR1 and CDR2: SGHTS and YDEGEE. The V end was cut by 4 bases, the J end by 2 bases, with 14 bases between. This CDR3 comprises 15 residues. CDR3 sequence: CASSPGASATDTQYF. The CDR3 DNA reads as TGTGCCAGCAGCCCCGGAGCTAGCGCCACAGATACGCAGTATTTT.